Listed below are T cell receptor beta chains from one sample, sequenced in a study of T-cell reconstitution after alpha-beta-depleted transplantation in children. TCRdb used MiXCR to reprocess the PCR reads, holding one entry per CDR3 protein. The profile covers some 310,000 distinct CDR3 sequences, with 23% appearing a single time and 9.5% to 12% taken by the ten largest. Sequenced material: PBMCs, mostly from graft donor cells, taken 180 days after TCRalphabeta/CD19-depleted stem cell transplant. These TCRs come from a male patient younger than 18 who had a stem cell transplant for acute lymphoblastic leukemia, so the T cells may come from the graft donor. CDR3s include the opening cysteine and the closing phenylalanine or tryptophan. A D gene is named only where the DNA matches it firmly. Clone size is not always given. Where it is, it says once, few, many or a class for expanded clones.

cdr3_length j_call clone_size v_call d_call cdr3_aa cdr3_nt
16 TRBJ1-1 few TRBV20-1 NA CSARQMRGEGNTEAFF TGCAGTGCTCGCCAGATGCGGGGGGAGGGAAACACTGAAGCTTTCTTT
14 TRBJ2-2 NA TRBV24-1 TRBD2 CASRASGYTGELFF TGTGCCTCCAGGGCTAGCGGTTACACCGGGGAGCTGTTTTTT
14 TRBJ1-4 many TRBV7-9 NA CASSLPGDNEKLFF TGTGCCAGCAGCTTACCAGGCGATAATGAAAAACTGTTTTTT
15 TRBJ2-7 many TRBV12-3/TRBV12-4 NA CASTLPGRAPHEQYF TGTGCCAGCACCCTCCCGGGCAGGGCCCCCCACGAGCAGTACTTC
14 TRBJ1-1 NA TRBV5-1 NA CASSLAFMNTEAFF TGCGCCAGCAGCTTGGCCTTCATGAACACTGAAGCTTTCTTT
16 TRBJ2-2 few TRBV4-1 TRBD1 CASSQVLDRAAGELFF TGCGCCAGCAGCCAAGTTCTAGACAGGGCGGCCGGGGAGCTGTTTTTT
16 TRBJ2-1 few TRBV19 TRBD2 CASSSLLAGGSNEQFF TGTGCCAGTAGTTCCCTACTAGCGGGTGGAAGCAATGAGCAGTTCTTC
16 TRBJ1-1 NA TRBV11-2 TRBD1 CASSLGPGTGFPEAFF TGTGCCAGCAGCTTAGGGCCAGGGACAGGGTTCCCTGAAGCTTTCTTT
16 TRBJ1-4 NA TRBV10-2 NA CASSELSGDGHEKLFF TGCGCCAGCAGTGAGTTGTCAGGGGACGGCCATGAAAAACTGTTTTTT
17 TRBJ2-7 many TRBV12-3/TRBV12-4 TRBD1 CASRSSGTGYPTSEQYF TGTGCCAGCAGGTCCTCCGGGACAGGGTACCCCACATCCGAGCAGTACTTC
13 TRBJ1-2 many TRBV18 TRBD1 CASSQDRARGYTF TGTGCCAGCTCACAGGACAGGGCAAGAGGCTACACCTTC
13 TRBJ1-2 NA TRBV20-1 TRBD1 CSAAHRGSYGYTF TGCAGTGCTGCCCACAGGGGCAGCTATGGCTACACCTTC
13 TRBJ2-5 few TRBV28 NA CASTRPGQETQYF TGTGCCAGCACAAGGCCCGGCCAAGAGACCCAGTACTTC
14 TRBJ1-2 once TRBV20-1 TRBD1 CSAARTGNVYGYTF TGCAGTGCTGCCCGGACAGGAAATGTCTATGGCTACACCTTC
16 TRBJ2-5 NA TRBV4-1 TRBD2 CASSGDPGLARQTQYF TGCGCCAGCAGCGGTGATCCGGGACTAGCGCGGCAGACCCAGTACTTC
13 TRBJ1-2 many TRBV6-1 NA CASSPGQNYGYTF TGCGCCAGCAGCCCCGGCCAAAACTATGGCTACACCTTC
12 TRBJ1-2 many TRBV7-2 NA CASSQGDPRIAF TGTGCCAGCAGCCAAGGGGACCCGCGAATCGCCTTC
18 TRBJ1-5 few TRBV27 NA CASSLRASPNYSNQPQHF TGTGCCAGCAGTTTACGAGCTTCCCCCAATTATAGCAATCAGCCCCAGCATTTT
15 TRBJ2-4 NA TRBV18 TRBD2 CASSPSGGPANIQYF TGTGCCAGCTCACCGTCGGGAGGGCCTGCAAACATTCAGTACTTC
16 TRBJ2-2 few TRBV12-3/TRBV12-4 NA CASTPFLIRGTGELFF TGTGCCAGCACCCCATTTTTGATCAGGGGCACCGGGGAGCTGTTTTTT
14 TRBJ2-7 NA TRBV4-2 TRBD1 CASSPGTGSHEQYF TGTGCCAGCAGCCCTGGGACAGGGTCCCACGAGCAGTACTTC
14 TRBJ2-7 few TRBV20-1 TRBD1 CSARLTGSDYEQYF TGCAGTGCTAGACTGACAGGGTCGGACTACGAGCAGTACTTC
15 TRBJ1-5 NA TRBV30 NA CAWTQKGFGNQPQHF TGTGCCTGGACCCAGAAGGGGTTTGGCAATCAGCCCCAGCATTTT
15 TRBJ2-7 few TRBV10-3 TRBD2 CAISRPSGVSYEQYF TGTGCCATCAGTCGTCCTAGCGGGGTATCCTACGAGCAGTACTTC
13 TRBJ1-2 few TRBV10-3 TRBD1 CAISEGGYYGYTF TGTGCCATCAGTGAAGGGGGCTACTATGGCTACACCTTC
18 TRBJ2-2 few TRBV20-1 NA CSARGRYGDPPNTGELFF TGCAGTGCTAGGGGCCGATACGGAGATCCCCCGAACACCGGGGAGCTGTTTTTT
16 TRBJ2-5 few TRBV28 TRBD1 CASSLAGQGVRETQYF TGTGCCAGCAGCTTGGCGGGACAGGGAGTTCGAGAGACCCAGTACTTC
13 TRBJ1-1 NA TRBV7-2 NA CASSLADSSEAFF TGTGCCAGCAGCTTAGCGGACAGCAGTGAAGCTTTCTTT
16 TRBJ1-1 NA TRBV7-3 NA CASSLPGRTMNTEAFF TGTGCCAGCAGCCTCCCCGGACGGACCATGAACACTGAAGCTTTCTTT
16 TRBJ2-5 few TRBV11-1 TRBD2 CASSLVRTGGRETQYF TGTGCCAGCAGCTTAGTAAGGACGGGGGGGAGAGAGACCCAGTACTTC
14 TRBJ2-3 NA TRBV11-2 TRBD1 CASSPGQGVHTQYF TGTGCCAGCAGCCCAGGACAGGGCGTACATACGCAGTATTTT
15 TRBJ2-7 NA TRBV4-1 TRBD2 CASSPGLAGLFEQYF TGCGCCAGCAGCCCCGGACTAGCGGGACTATTCGAGCAGTACTTC
14 TRBJ1-3 many TRBV12-3/TRBV12-4 NA CASSSMNSGNTIYF TGTGCCAGCAGTTCGATGAACTCTGGAAACACCATATATTTT
16 TRBJ2-6 NA TRBV2 NA CASRLRGSSGANVLTF TGTGCCAGCAGGCTCAGGGGAAGCTCTGGGGCCAACGTCCTGACTTTC
15 TRBJ2-7 NA TRBV11-2 NA CASSLSARSSYEQYF TGTGCCAGCAGCTTATCGGCGCGTAGCTCCTACGAGCAGTACTTC
20 TRBJ2-3 few TRBV5-1 TRBD2 CASSLETSGRVRWSGDTQYF TGCGCCAGCAGCTTGGAAACTAGCGGGAGAGTCAGGTGGTCCGGAGATACGCAGTATTTT
13 TRBJ2-1 few TRBV12-3/TRBV12-4 NA CASRPPGYNEQFF TGTGCCAGCAGACCCCCGGGGTACAATGAGCAGTTCTTC